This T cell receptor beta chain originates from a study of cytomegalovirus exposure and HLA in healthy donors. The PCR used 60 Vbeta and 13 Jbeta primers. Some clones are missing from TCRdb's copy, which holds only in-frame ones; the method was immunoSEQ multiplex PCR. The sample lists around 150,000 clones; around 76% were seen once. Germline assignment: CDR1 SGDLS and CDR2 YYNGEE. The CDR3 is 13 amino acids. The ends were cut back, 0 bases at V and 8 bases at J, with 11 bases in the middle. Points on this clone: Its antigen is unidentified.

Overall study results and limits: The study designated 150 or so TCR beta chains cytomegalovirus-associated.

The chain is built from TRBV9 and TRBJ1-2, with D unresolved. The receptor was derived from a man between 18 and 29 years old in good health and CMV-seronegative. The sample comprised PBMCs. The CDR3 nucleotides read TGTGCCAGCAGCGTAGGTTACGGGTTAGGCTACACCTTC. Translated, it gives CASSVGYGLGYTF. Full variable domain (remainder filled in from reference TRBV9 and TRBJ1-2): DSGVTQTPKHLITATGQRVTLRCSPRSGDLSVYWYQQSLDQGLQFLIQYYNGEERAKGNILERFSAQQFPDLHSELNLSSLELGDSALYFCASSVGYGLGYTFGSGTRLTVV.